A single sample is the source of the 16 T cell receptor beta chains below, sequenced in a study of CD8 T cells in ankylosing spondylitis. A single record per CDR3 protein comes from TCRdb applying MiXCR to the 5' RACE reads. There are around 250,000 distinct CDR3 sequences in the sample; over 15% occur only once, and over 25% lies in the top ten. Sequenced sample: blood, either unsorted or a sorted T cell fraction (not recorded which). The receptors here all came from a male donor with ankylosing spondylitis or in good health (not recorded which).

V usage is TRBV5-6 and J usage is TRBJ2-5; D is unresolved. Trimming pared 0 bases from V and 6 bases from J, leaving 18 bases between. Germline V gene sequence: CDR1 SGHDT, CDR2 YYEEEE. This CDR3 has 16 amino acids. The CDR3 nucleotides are TGTGCCAGCAGCTTGGCTATTGGAGAGATGGCGAAGACCCAGTACTTC. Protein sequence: CASSLAIGEMAKTQYF.

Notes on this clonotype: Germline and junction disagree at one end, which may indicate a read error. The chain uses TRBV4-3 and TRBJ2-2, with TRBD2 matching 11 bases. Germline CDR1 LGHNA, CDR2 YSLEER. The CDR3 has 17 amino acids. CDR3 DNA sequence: TGCGCCAGCAGCCAAGACGGGACTAGCGGTGACACCGAGGAGCTGTTTTTT. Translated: CASSQDGTSGDTEELFF.

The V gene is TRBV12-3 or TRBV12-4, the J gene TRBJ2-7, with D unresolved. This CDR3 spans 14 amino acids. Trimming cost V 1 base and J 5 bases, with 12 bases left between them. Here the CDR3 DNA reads TGTGCCAGCAGTTTAGGTTACGGTGTAAACGAGCAGTACTTC. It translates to CASSLGYGVNEQYF.

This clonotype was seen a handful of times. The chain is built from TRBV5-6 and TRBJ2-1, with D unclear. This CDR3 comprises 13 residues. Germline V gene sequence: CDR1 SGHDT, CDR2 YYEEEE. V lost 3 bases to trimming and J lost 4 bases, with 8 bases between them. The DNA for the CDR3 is TGTGCCAGCAGCTCGGATAGTTACAATGAGCAGTTCTTC. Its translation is CASSSDSYNEQFF.

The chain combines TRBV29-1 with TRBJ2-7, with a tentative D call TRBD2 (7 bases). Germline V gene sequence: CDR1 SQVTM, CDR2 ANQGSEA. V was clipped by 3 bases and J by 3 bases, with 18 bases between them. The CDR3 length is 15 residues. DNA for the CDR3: TGCAGCGTTGAGGCAATCCGAGGGGGGGTCTACGAGCAGTACTTC. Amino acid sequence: CSVEAIRGGVYEQYF.

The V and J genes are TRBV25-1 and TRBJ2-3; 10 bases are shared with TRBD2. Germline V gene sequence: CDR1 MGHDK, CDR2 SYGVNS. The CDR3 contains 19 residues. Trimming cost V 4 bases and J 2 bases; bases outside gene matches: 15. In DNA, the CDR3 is TGTGCCAGCAGTGGGACTAGCGGACCGCGAGGGGGTTACACAGATACGCAGTATTTT. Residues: CASSGTSGPRGGYTDTQYF.

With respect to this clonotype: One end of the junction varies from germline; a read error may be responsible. CDR3 DNA sequence: TGCAGCGTAACCAGGGGGCCGGGGGCGGACTTC. Translation: CSVTRGPGADF. This sequence joins TRBV29-1 and TRBJ2-5; 8 bases are shared with TRBD1. The CDR3 consists of 11 residues. CDR1 and CDR2 (germline): SQVTM, ANQGSEA.

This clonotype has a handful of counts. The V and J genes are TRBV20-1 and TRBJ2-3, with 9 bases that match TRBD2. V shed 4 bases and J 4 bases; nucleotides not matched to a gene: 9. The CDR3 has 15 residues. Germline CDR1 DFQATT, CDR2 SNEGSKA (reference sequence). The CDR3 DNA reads TGCAGTGCTACCACCTTAGCGGGAGCTCCAGATACGCAGTATTTT. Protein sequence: CSATTLAGAPDTQYF.

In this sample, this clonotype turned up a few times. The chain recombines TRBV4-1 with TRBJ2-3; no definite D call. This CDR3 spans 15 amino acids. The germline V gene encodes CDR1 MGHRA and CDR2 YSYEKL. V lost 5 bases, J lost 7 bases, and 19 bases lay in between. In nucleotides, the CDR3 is TGCGCCAGCAGCTTGAGGCCCGGTGGGGTAAATACGCAGTATTTT. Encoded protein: CASSLRPGGVNTQYF.

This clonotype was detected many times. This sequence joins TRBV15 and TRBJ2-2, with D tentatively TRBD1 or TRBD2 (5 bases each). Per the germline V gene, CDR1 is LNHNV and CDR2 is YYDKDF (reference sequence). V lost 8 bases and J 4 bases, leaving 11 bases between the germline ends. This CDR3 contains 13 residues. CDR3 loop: CATSEGLTGELFF. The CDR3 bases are TGTGCCACCTCAGAGGGGCTCACCGGGGAGCTGTTTTTT.

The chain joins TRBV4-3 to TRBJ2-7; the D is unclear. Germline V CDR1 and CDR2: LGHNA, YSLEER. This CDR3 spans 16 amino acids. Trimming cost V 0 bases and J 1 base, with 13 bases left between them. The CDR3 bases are TGCGCCAGCAGCCAAGACCTTTTATCGAGTTCCTACGAGCAGTACTTC. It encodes CASSQDLLSSSYEQYF.

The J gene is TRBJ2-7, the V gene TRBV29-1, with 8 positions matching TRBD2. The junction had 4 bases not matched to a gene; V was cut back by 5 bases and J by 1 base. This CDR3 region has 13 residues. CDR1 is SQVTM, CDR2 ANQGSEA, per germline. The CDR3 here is CSVRLAGSYEQYF. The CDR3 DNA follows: TGCAGCGTTAGATTAGCGGGATCCTACGAGCAGTACTTC.

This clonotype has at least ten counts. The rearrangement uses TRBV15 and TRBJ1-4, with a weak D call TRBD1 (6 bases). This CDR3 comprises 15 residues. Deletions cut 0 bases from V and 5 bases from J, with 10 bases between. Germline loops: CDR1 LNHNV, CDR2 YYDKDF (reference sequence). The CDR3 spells CATSRDLGGNEKLFF. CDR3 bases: TGTGCCACCAGCAGAGATTTAGGGGGAAATGAAAAACTGTTTTTT.

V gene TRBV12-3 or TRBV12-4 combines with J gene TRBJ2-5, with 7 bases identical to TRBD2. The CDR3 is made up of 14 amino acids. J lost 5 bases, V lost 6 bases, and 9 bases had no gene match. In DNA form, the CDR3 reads TGTGCCAGCAGGACCACGGGAGGACGGGAGACCCAGTACTTC. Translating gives CASRTTGGRETQYF.

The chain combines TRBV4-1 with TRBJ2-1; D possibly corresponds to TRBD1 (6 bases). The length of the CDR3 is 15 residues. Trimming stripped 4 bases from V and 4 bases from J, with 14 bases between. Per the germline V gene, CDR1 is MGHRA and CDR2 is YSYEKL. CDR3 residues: CASSRGRTDYNEQFF. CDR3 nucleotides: TGCGCCAGCAGCCGGGGGCGAACTGATTACAATGAGCAGTTCTTC.

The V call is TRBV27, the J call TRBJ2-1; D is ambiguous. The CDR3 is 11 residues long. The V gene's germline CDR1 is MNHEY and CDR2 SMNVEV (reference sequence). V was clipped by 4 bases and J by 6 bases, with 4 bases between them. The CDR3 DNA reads TGTGCCAGCAGTTCCACCAATGAGCAGTTCTTC. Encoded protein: CASSSTNEQFF.